The rows below give T cell receptor beta chains drawn from one sample of a study of naive and memory T cell subsets. TCRdb re-called the 5' RACE reads through MiXCR, storing one row per CDR3 protein. The sample has roughly 60,000 distinct CDR3 sequences, 5.5% to 8.5% seen once. Source of these receptors: a male donor in good health. CDR3s include the opening cysteine and the closing phenylalanine or tryptophan. A D gene is named only where the DNA matches it firmly. Only part of the rows carry a size: once, few, many, or a class if the clone is expanded.

TRBJ2-7	TRBV28	TRBD2	many	TGTGCCAGCGTCGGGGGGAGCCACGAGCAGTACTTC	CASVGGSHEQYF
TRBJ1-5	TRBV12-3/TRBV12-4	-	many	TGTGCCAGCAGTTTTAAATCACAGGGTACTCAGCCCCAGCATTTT	CASSFKSQGTQPQHF
TRBJ2-2	TRBV29-1	-	-	TGCAGCGTTGAAAAGGGGGACACCGGGGAGCTGTTTTTT	CSVEKGDTGELFF
TRBJ2-3	TRBV7-9	-	many	TGTGCCAGCAGCTTGGACAACACAGATACGCAGTATTTT	CASSLDNTDTQYF
TRBJ2-5	TRBV6-5	TRBD1	-	TGTGCCAGCAGTTACTCGACAGGGGAAGAGACCCAGTACTTC	CASSYSTGEETQYF
TRBJ2-1	TRBV20-1	-	many	TGCAGTGCTAGAGCCCACTTGGGGAGCTCCTACAATGAGCAGTTCTTC	CSARAHLGSSYNEQFF
TRBJ2-7	TRBV2	TRBD2	-	TGTGCCAGCAGTGAACTAGCGGGTAGTGGCGACGAGCAGTACTTC	CASSELAGSGDEQYF
TRBJ2-7	TRBV20-1	TRBD2	few	TGCAGTGCTAGAGCCCAGCGGGAGAGCTCCTACGAGCAGTACTTC	CSARAQRESSYEQYF
TRBJ2-1	TRBV19	-	-	TGTGCCAGTAGTATAGGGGCAGGGTCCCCAAATGAGCAGTTCTTC	CASSIGAGSPNEQFF
TRBJ2-7	TRBV29-1	-	many	TGCAGCGTTACCAGGAGGGTCGGTTCCTACGAGCAGTACTTC	CSVTRRVGSYEQYF
TRBJ1-1	TRBV2	TRBD1	many	TGTGCCAGCAGTGATATGGACAGGGTGAGCACTGAAGCTTTCTTT	CASSDMDRVSTEAFF
TRBJ2-7	TRBV29-1	-	few	TGCAGCGCTATGTACAGCTACGAGCAGTACTTC	CSAMYSYEQYF
TRBJ2-1	TRBV20-1	TRBD2	-	TGCAGTGCGGGCCCTAGCGGGGGGCCCGACAATGAGCAGTTCTTC	CSAGPSGGPDNEQFF
TRBJ2-7	TRBV7-8	-	many	TGTGCCAGCAGCCTGGGGATTCTCTACGAGCAGTACTTC	CASSLGILYEQYF
TRBJ1-1	TRBV19	-	many	TGTGCCACGAGGGTGAACACTGAAGCTTTCTTT	CATRVNTEAFF
TRBJ2-3	TRBV20-1	TRBD1	-	TGCAGTGCTACCCCCAGGGGGCGAGGCACAGATACGCAGTATTTT	CSATPRGRGTDTQYF
TRBJ1-5	TRBV2	-	few	TGTGCCGCCCCTGGGGAAGGAGGTCAGCCCCAGCATTTT	CAAPGEGGQPQHF
TRBJ2-5	TRBV4-2	-	many	TGTGCCAGCAGCCGGGACGCCGAGGGAGAGACCCAGTACTTC	CASSRDAEGETQYF
TRBJ1-1	TRBV7-9	TRBD1	few	TGTGCCAGCAGCCATGGGACAGGGATGACTGAAGCTTTCTTT	CASSHGTGMTEAFF
TRBJ2-7	TRBV5-1	TRBD1	few	TGCGCCAGCAGCTTGACCCGGACAGGGGGCCCCTACGAGCAGTACTTC	CASSLTRTGGPYEQYF
TRBJ1-4	TRBV19	-	-	TGTGCCAGTACCGACCTGTTATCAACTAATGAAAAACTGTTTTTT	CASTDLLSTNEKLFF
TRBJ1-3	TRBV3-1	-	many	TGTGCCAGCAGCCGACTTGGTGGAAACACCATATATTTT	CASSRLGGNTIYF
TRBJ2-2	TRBV20-1	TRBD1	-	TGCAGTGCTTTACCGGGACAGGGAATCGGGGAGCTGTTTTTT	CSALPGQGIGELFF
TRBJ2-7	TRBV2	-	few	TGTGCCAGCAGTGACGTTGCTTACGAGCAGTACTTC	CASSDVAYEQYF
TRBJ1-2	TRBV3-1	-	-	TGTGCCAGCAGGTTTAGACAGGACTATGGCTACACCTTC	CASRFRQDYGYTF
TRBJ2-1	TRBV3-1	TRBD1	many	TGTGCCAGCGGTTTTCAAAGCGGGACAGGGGGTATCAATGAGCAGTTCTTC	CASGFQSGTGGINEQFF
TRBJ1-3	TRBV29-1	-	many	TGCAGCGTTGAGTGGGCAGGGAGATTTGGGAACACCATATATTTT	CSVEWAGRFGNTIYF
TRBJ1-1	TRBV7-9	TRBD1	many	TGTGCCAGCAGCTTAGGGGCAGGGGGGTTCGCTGAAGCTTTCTTT	CASSLGAGGFAEAFF
TRBJ1-1	TRBV20-1	TRBD1	many	TGCAGTGCTTCGGGGACAGGTGGGGCTGAAGCTTTCTTT	CSASGTGGAEAFF
TRBJ2-2	TRBV29-1	-	many	TGCAGCGCCACGGGACACCTTAACACCGGGGAGCTGTTTTTT	CSATGHLNTGELFF
TRBJ1-5	TRBV12-5	-	many	TGTGCTAGTGGTTTGGGGGGGAGGGAGCCCCAGCATTTT	CASGLGGREPQHF
TRBJ2-7	TRBV9	-	few	TGTGCCAGCAGCGTCTACCGGGGCGACGAGCAGTACTTC	CASSVYRGDEQYF
TRBJ2-2	TRBV19	-	-	TGTGCCAGTAAAGACAGGACCGGGGAGCTGTTTTTT	CASKDRTGELFF
TRBJ1-2	TRBV2	-	-	TGTGCCAGCAGTGAAGCGCGGTGGGGCTTTGGCTACACCTTC	CASSEARWGFGYTF
TRBJ1-5	TRBV29-1	TRBD1	few	TGCAGCGCCGGGGGACAGGGAGGCACACAGCCCCAGCATTTT	CSAGGQGGTQPQHF
TRBJ1-2	TRBV6-5	TRBD1	many	TGTGCCAGCAGCCCTAATACAGGGGGCTACTATGGCTACACCTTC	CASSPNTGGYYGYTF
TRBJ2-5	TRBV10-3	TRBD2	few	TGTGCCATCAGTGCATCGGGAGGGGAGACCCAGTACTTC	CAISASGGETQYF
TRBJ2-5	TRBV6-2/TRBV6-3	-	-	TGTGCCAGCAGTTACTCTTCAGGAGTTGGGGTGCGGCAAGAGACCCAGTACTTC	CASSYSSGVGVRQETQYF
TRBJ2-3	TRBV6-5	TRBD2	many	TGTGCCAGCAGTTACTCGGCTAGCGGGAGCGCAGATACGCAGTATTTT	CASSYSASGSADTQYF
TRBJ2-7	TRBV4-2	TRBD2	many	TGTGCCAGCAGCCAACAATCACTCTCGGGACTAGCGACCACCTACGAGCAGTACTTC	CASSQQSLSGLATTYEQYF
TRBJ2-3	TRBV2	-	many	TGTGCCAGCAGTGATTTGGGACAATCCGTGGATACGCAGTATTTT	CASSDLGQSVDTQYF
TRBJ2-7	TRBV12-3/TRBV12-4	TRBD1	many	TGTGCCAGCAGCCAACCTAAGCAGGGTACAGGGGGCGTTTACGAGCAGTACTTC	CASSQPKQGTGGVYEQYF
TRBJ1-5	TRBV20-1	TRBD1	-	TGCAGTACTAGAGCAGGTGGTACCGGGACAGGCCGATATAGCAATCAGCCCCAGCATTTT	CSTRAGGTGTGRYSNQPQHF
TRBJ2-7	TRBV7-6	-	many	TGTGCCAGCAGCTTGACCGGGGTGCTTTACGAGCAGTACTTC	CASSLTGVLYEQYF
TRBJ2-2	TRBV6-1	TRBD1	many	TGTGCCAGCAGCGAAGACCTCTACAGGGGATTCGACGGGGAGCTGTTTTTT	CASSEDLYRGFDGELFF
TRBJ1-6	TRBV20-1	-	many	TGCAGTGCTAGACGAATAGAGGGGACCTCACCCCTCCACTTT	CSARRIEGTSPLHF
TRBJ2-3	TRBV20-1	TRBD2	many	TGCAGTGCTAGAGGTCTAGCGGAGCAAACAGATACGCAGTATTTT	CSARGLAEQTDTQYF
TRBJ1-2	TRBV7-2	TRBD1	many	TGTGCCAGCAGCCGCGTCCCCGGACAGGATCATTCCTATGGCTACACCTTC	CASSRVPGQDHSYGYTF
TRBJ1-4	TRBV5-6	-	many	TGTGCCAGCAGCTTGAAAGCCCAATGGGGTGAAAAACTGTTTTTT	CASSLKAQWGEKLFF
TRBJ1-5	TRBV14	-	few	TGTGCCAGCAGCCAAGGAAAGGAGCCCCAGCATTTT	CASSQGKEPQHF
TRBJ1-1	TRBV12-3/TRBV12-4	-	many	TGTGCCAGCAGTTGGTTGCCGGGAGGTGTCGGGACTGAAGCTTTCTTT	CASSWLPGGVGTEAFF
TRBJ2-1	TRBV3-1	TRBD2	many	TGTGCCAGCAGCCAAGAAGCAAGCGGGGGGGTTCTCGGGCAGTTCTTC	CASSQEASGGVLGQFF
TRBJ1-1	TRBV5-6	TRBD1	few	TGTGCCAGCAGCCGCCGGGACAGGGGTTCTGAAGCTTTCTTT	CASSRRDRGSEAFF
TRBJ2-3	TRBV6-5	-	many	TGTGCCAGCAGTCCGTTGCGGCGGGCGGATACGCAGTATTTT	CASSPLRRADTQYF
TRBJ2-2	TRBV30	TRBD1	-	TGTGCCTGGAGCGTCCTGGACAGGGCCAACACCGGGGAGCTGTTTTTT	CAWSVLDRANTGELFF
TRBJ2-6	TRBV5-4	-	many	TGTGCCAGTTCCACGTGGGGGGCGGCAGGGGCCAACGTCCTGACTTTC	CASSTWGAAGANVLTF
TRBJ1-4	TRBV6-5	TRBD1	-	TGTGCCAGCAGGCCCGGGACAGGGGTAGTTGCAGCTGAAAAACTGTTTTTT	CASRPGTGVVAAEKLFF
TRBJ1-1	TRBV6-1	-	-	TGTGCCAGCAGTACGAAAGCCAGGGACACTGAAGCTTTCTTT	CASSTKARDTEAFF